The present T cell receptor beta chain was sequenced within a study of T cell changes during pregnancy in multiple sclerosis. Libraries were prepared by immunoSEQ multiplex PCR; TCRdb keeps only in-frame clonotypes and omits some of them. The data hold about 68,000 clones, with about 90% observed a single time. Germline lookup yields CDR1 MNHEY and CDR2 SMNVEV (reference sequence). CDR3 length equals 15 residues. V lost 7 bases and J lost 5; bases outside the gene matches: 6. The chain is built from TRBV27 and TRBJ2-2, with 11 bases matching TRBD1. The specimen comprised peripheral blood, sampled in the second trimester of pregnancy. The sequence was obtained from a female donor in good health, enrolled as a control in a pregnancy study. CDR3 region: CASKPGQGETGELFF. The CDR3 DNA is TGTGCCAGCAAACCGGGACAGGGGGAGACCGGGGAGCTGTTTTTT.